This paragraph covers one TCR beta chain sequence. Germline lookup yields CDR1 SGHRS and CDR2 YFSETQ. This CDR3 contains 14 residues. Trimming left V 0 bases short and J 6 bases short, with 12 bases between. Using a J-beta primer mix together with a sample-barcoded 5' primer, a second PCR was run for roughly 6 to 12 cycles. TCRdb processed the 5' RACE reads anew with MiXCR; each CDR3 protein has one entry. The sample yields under 800,000 distinct CDR3 sequences, approximately 21% seen once. This record comes from a study of blood T cells in healthy people across ages. The sequenced sample consisted of blood. The V call is TRBV5-1, the J call TRBJ1-2; D call uncertain. The TCR sequence derives from a man between 65 and 85 years old in good health. CDR3 residues: CASSLEQPGDGYTF. Here the CDR3 DNA reads TGCGCCAGCAGCTTGGAACAGCCGGGAGATGGCTACACCTTC. Filled out from reference TRBV5-1 and TRBJ1-2, the complete variable domain reads KAGVTQTPRYLIKTRGQQVTLSCSPISGHRSVSWYQQTPGQGLQFLFEYFSETQRNKGNFPGRFSGRQFSNSRSEMNVSTLELGDSALYLCASSLEQPGDGYTFGSGTRLTVV.